A selection of T cell receptor beta chains follows, all from one sample in a study of identical twins. Using its own MiXCR run on the 5' RACE reads, TCRdb lists one record per CDR3 protein. The sample has approximately 700,000 distinct CDR3 sequences; over 15% are singletons. These same data were also listed under a study on T cells expressing NK-cell markers.

The specimen sequenced was PBMCs. The receptors stem from a woman younger than 30 in good health. The CDR3 runs from the conserved cysteine through the conserved F or W. A D gene is named only where the DNA matches it firmly. The size entry is marked missing in some rows and otherwise reads once, few, many or a size class.

abundance	v_gene	j_gene	d_gene	len	CDR3aa	CDR3nt
NA	TRBV2	TRBJ2-6	NA	14	CASRSNSGANVLTF	TGTGCCAGCAGGAGTAACTCTGGGGCCAACGTCCTGACTTTC
NA	TRBV20-1	TRBJ2-3	TRBD2	14	CSARGTSGSDTQYF	TGCAGTGCTAGAGGGACTAGCGGATCAGATACGCAGTATTTT
NA	TRBV19	TRBJ2-1	TRBD2	18	CASSIGGGGGASYNEQFF	TGTGCCAGTAGTATAGGAGGTGGCGGGGGGGCCTCCTACAATGAGCAGTTCTTC
NA	TRBV5-6	TRBJ2-3	NA	15	CASSYGGWRTDTQYF	TGTGCCAGCAGCTACGGGGGATGGCGCACAGATACGCAGTATTTT
once	TRBV5-5	TRBJ1-6	NA	13	CASSLTVDSPLHF	TGTGCCAGCAGCTTGACAGTAGATTCACCCCTCCACTTT
NA	TRBV18	TRBJ1-5	NA	15	CASSRYGTDNQPQHF	TGTGCCAGCTCACGATATGGGACCGACAATCAGCCCCAGCATTTT
NA	TRBV6-2/TRBV6-3	TRBJ2-5	NA	12	CASSPTRQTQYF	TGTGCCAGCAGTCCCACTAGACAGACCCAGTACTTC
few	TRBV20-1	TRBJ2-1	TRBD1	14	CSAGRDRGHNEQFF	TGCAGTGCTGGGCGGGACAGGGGCCACAATGAGCAGTTCTTC
NA	TRBV14	TRBJ2-7	NA	12	CASSYVPNEQYF	TGTGCCAGCAGCTATGTACCAAACGAGCAGTACTTC
NA	TRBV11-1	TRBJ2-1	NA	19	CASSLAGVGLTSSYNEQFF	TGTGCCAGCAGCTTAGCAGGTGTTGGGCTGACGAGCTCCTACAATGAGCAGTTCTTC
few	TRBV5-1	TRBJ2-2	NA	16	CASSPIGETNTGELFF	TGCGCCAGCAGCCCGATAGGGGAAACGAACACCGGGGAGCTGTTTTTT
NA	TRBV20-1	TRBJ2-5	NA	13	CSASGAVKETQYF	TGCAGTGCTAGCGGAGCGGTCAAGGAGACCCAGTACTTC
NA	TRBV6-1	TRBJ2-7	NA	16	CASRFTSTKGPYEQYF	TGTGCCAGCAGATTTACAAGTACAAAGGGCCCCTACGAGCAGTACTTC
NA	TRBV10-3	TRBJ2-1	NA	15	CAIGLTDSSYNEQFF	TGTGCCATCGGCTTAACGGATAGCTCCTACAATGAGCAGTTCTTC
NA	TRBV6-4	TRBJ2-3	NA	12	CASSDSKDTQYF	TGTGCCAGCAGTGACTCGAAGGATACGCAGTATTTT
NA	TRBV4-1	TRBJ2-2	NA	15	CASSQDGSGGGELFF	TGCGCCAGCAGCCAAGATGGATCCGGGGGCGGGGAGCTGTTTTTT
few	TRBV14	TRBJ2-1	TRBD1	17	CASRRLPQRGPYNEQFF	TGTGCCAGCAGGCGACTACCTCAAAGGGGGCCCTACAATGAGCAGTTCTTC
NA	TRBV7-9	TRBJ2-1	TRBD2	13	CASSNSGSNEQFF	TGTGCCAGCAGCAATAGCGGGAGCAATGAGCAGTTCTTC
NA	TRBV15	TRBJ1-1	NA	15	CATSRAYAENTEAFF	TGTGCCACCAGCAGAGCTTACGCAGAGAACACTGAAGCTTTCTTT
NA	TRBV12-3/TRBV12-4	TRBJ2-5	NA	17	CASSLGLVGQRGETQYF	TGTGCCAGCAGTTTAGGGTTGGTGGGACAACGGGGGGAGACCCAGTACTTC
few	TRBV6-5	TRBJ1-5	NA	14	CASSYSGRGGPQHF	TGTGCCAGCAGTTACTCGGGCAGGGGAGGGCCCCAGCATTTT
few	TRBV10-3	TRBJ1-3	TRBD1	16	CATAVQQGVSGNTIYF	TGTGCCACCGCCGTTCAACAGGGGGTGTCTGGAAACACCATATATTTT
many	TRBV5-1	TRBJ2-1	TRBD2	16	CASSLGSGVKLNEQFF	TGCGCCAGCAGCTTAGGTAGCGGGGTAAAGTTGAATGAGCAGTTCTTC
NA	TRBV11-2	TRBJ2-1	TRBD2	17	CASSSMWGLADYNEQFF	TGTGCCAGCAGCTCCATGTGGGGACTAGCGGACTACAATGAGCAGTTCTTC
few	TRBV27	TRBJ2-3	NA	14	CASRKWDSTDTQYF	TGTGCCAGCAGAAAGTGGGACAGCACAGATACGCAGTATTTT
few	TRBV7-8	TRBJ2-1	NA	17	CASSFCCRDTENNEQFF	TGTGCCAGCAGCTTCTGCTGCCGGGACACCGAAAACAATGAGCAGTTCTTC
few	TRBV15	TRBJ2-7	NA	12	CATSSGGYEQYF	TGTGCCACCAGCAGTGGGGGGTACGAGCAGTACTTC
few	TRBV12-3/TRBV12-4	TRBJ2-7	TRBD2	14	CASSFAGGAYEQYF	TGTGCCAGCAGTTTCGCGGGGGGGGCGTACGAGCAGTACTTC
NA	TRBV7-9	TRBJ1-2	NA	13	CASSPRAVWGYTF	TGTGCCAGCAGCCCCCGAGCGGTCTGGGGCTACACCTTC
once	TRBV7-9	TRBJ2-1	TRBD2	16	CASSLGGGRAINEQFF	TGTGCCAGCAGCCTAGGTGGGGGGAGGGCCATTAATGAGCAGTTCTTC
NA	TRBV21-1	TRBJ2-1	NA	21	CASSKAEIAGGPSFSYNEQFF	TGTGCCAGCAGCAAAGCAGAAATAGCGGGAGGGCCCTCCTTCTCCTACAATGAGCAGTTCTTC
NA	TRBV20-1	TRBJ2-1	NA	12	CSAPKGHNEQFF	TGCAGTGCCCCTAAGGGACACAATGAGCAGTTCTTC
NA	TRBV7-6	TRBJ2-3	TRBD2	18	CASSSRTSGPTSTDTQYF	TGTGCCAGCAGCTCCCGGACTAGCGGGCCGACTAGCACAGATACGCAGTATTTT
NA	TRBV20-1	TRBJ2-7	NA	11	CSARTDREQYF	TGCAGTGCCCGGACCGACCGCGAGCAGTACTTC
few	TRBV5-1	TRBJ1-4	NA	14	CASSSQYLREKLFF	TGCGCCAGCAGCTCCCAGTATCTCCGTGAAAAACTGTTTTTT
few	TRBV28	TRBJ2-7	TRBD2	17	CASSSSTSTGPDYEQYF	TGTGCCAGCAGTTCCTCGACTAGCACCGGGCCGGACTACGAGCAGTACTTC
NA	TRBV14	TRBJ2-1	NA	15	CASSQVVGAYNEQFF	TGTGCCAGCAGCCAAGTGGTGGGAGCCTACAATGAGCAGTTCTTC
few	TRBV6-1	TRBJ2-7	NA	13	CASSKRSGYEQYF	TGTGCCAGCAGCAAACGGAGTGGGTACGAGCAGTACTTC
NA	TRBV12-3/TRBV12-4	TRBJ2-1	NA	14	CASSLGDSANEQFF	TGTGCCAGCAGTTTAGGGGACTCCGCAAATGAGCAGTTCTTC
few	TRBV6-5	TRBJ2-4	NA	16	CASSYSGPLAKNIQYF	TGTGCCAGCAGTTACTCTGGACCCCTAGCCAAAAACATTCAGTACTTC
few	TRBV18	TRBJ2-2	NA	15	CASSPQQGNTGELFF	TGTGCCAGCTCACCACAACAGGGAAACACCGGGGAGCTGTTTTTT
NA	TRBV20-1	TRBJ2-7	NA	13	CSASGGPTYEQYF	TGCAGTGCTAGTGGGGGGCCCACCTACGAGCAGTACTTC
NA	TRBV7-8	TRBJ1-1	NA	12	CASSPRVGEAFF	TGTGCCAGCAGCCCGCGGGTTGGTGAAGCTTTCTTT
NA	TRBV3-1	TRBJ1-5	NA	15	CASSNSAQGNQPQHF	TGTGCCAGCAGCAACTCGGCGCAGGGCAATCAGCCCCAGCATTTT
few	TRBV28	TRBJ2-1	TRBD2	16	CASSLGGAESYNEQFF	TGTGCCAGCAGCCTGGGAGGGGCGGAGTCCTACAATGAGCAGTTCTTC
few	TRBV11-2	TRBJ2-5	NA	16	CASSLAGRGQIETQYF	TGTGCCAGCAGCTTAGCCGGTCGCGGACAAATAGAGACCCAGTACTTC
few	TRBV5-6	TRBJ1-1	NA	17	CASSLGTVLPLNTEAFF	TGTGCCAGCAGCTTGGGGACCGTCCTCCCCTTGAACACTGAAGCTTTCTTT
NA	TRBV6-5	TRBJ2-5	TRBD1	15	CASSYSRDSKETQYF	TGTGCCAGCAGTTACTCCCGGGACAGCAAAGAGACCCAGTACTTC
NA	TRBV6-1	TRBJ2-7	NA	15	CASTPRGGDSYEQYF	TGTGCCAGCACCCCACGCGGGGGCGACTCCTACGAGCAGTACTTC
many	TRBV12-3/TRBV12-4	TRBJ2-3	TRBD2	14	CASRLAGGTDTQYF	TGTGCCAGCAGACTAGCGGGGGGCACAGATACGCAGTATTTT
NA	TRBV9	TRBJ2-1	TRBD2	19	CASSAPSGTSGSSYNEQFF	TGTGCCAGCAGCGCACCATCCGGGACTAGCGGAAGCTCCTACAATGAGCAGTTCTTC
few	TRBV6-1	TRBJ1-1	NA	14	CAVLGGGRRTEAFF	TGTGCCGTGTTGGGGGGGGGCAGGAGGACTGAAGCTTTCTTT
many	TRBV18	TRBJ2-7	TRBD2	14	CASSPQRDRYEQYF	TGTGCCAGCTCACCCCAGCGGGACCGGTACGAGCAGTACTTC
few	TRBV20-1	TRBJ2-3	TRBD2	14	CSAKTSGVTDTQYF	TGCAGTGCTAAGACTAGCGGGGTCACAGATACGCAGTATTTT
few	TRBV20-1	TRBJ2-7	NA	12	CSADLGRDEQYF	TGCAGTGCTGATCTGGGCAGGGACGAGCAGTACTTC
NA	TRBV12-3/TRBV12-4	TRBJ1-2	TRBD1	14	CASSFNRGNYGYTF	TGTGCCAGCAGTTTCAACAGGGGAAACTATGGCTACACCTTC
few	TRBV7-2	TRBJ2-7	NA	13	CASSLGVVAGVYF	TGTGCCAGCAGCTTAGGGGTGGTGGCAGGGGTGTACTTC
few	TRBV7-9	TRBJ1-1	NA	11	CASTEVRGAFF	TGTGCCAGCACCGAAGTTCGGGGAGCTTTCTTT
few	TRBV20-1	TRBJ1-2	NA	14	CSAMVSDGRYGYTF	TGCAGTGCTATGGTCTCGGATGGGCGATATGGCTACACCTTC